A single sample is the source of the 8 T cell receptor beta chains below, sequenced in a study of shared clonotypes between healthy human individuals. This table comes from immunoSEQ multiplex PCR, and its TCRdb copy is limited to in-frame clones, with some not included. Here the sample spans roughly 2.2 million clones, approximately 93% being singletons. The sequencing sample was made of naive CD4+ T cells from PBMCs. Subset reported: CD45RA+ positively selected. The receptors were gathered from a young man in good health. Some clones in this sample may be carry-over from other donors' samples.

CDR3 nucleotides: TGTGCCAGCTCACCCGTGCTGGGGTTAAACATTCAGTACTTC. It translates to CASSPVLGLNIQYF. The chain combines TRBV18 with TRBJ2-4; D unclear. The V gene lost 3 bases and the J gene lost 6 bases, with 12 bases spanning the gap. This CDR3 region has 14 residues. Germline V lookup: CDR1 KGHSH, CDR2 LQKENI.

Points on this clone: In the same sample, other DNA sequences code for this CDR3. The gene calls are TRBV18 and TRBJ1-3; no definite D call. CDR3 length equals 14 residues. V dropped 1 base and J dropped 0 bases, with 4 bases sitting between them. Germline V CDR1 and CDR2: KGHSH, LQKENI. CDR3 in DNA: TGTGCCAGCTCACCACAGAGCTCTGGAAACACCATATATTTT. Its protein is CASSPQSSGNTIYF.

This chain uses TRBV18 with TRBJ2-7, with D uncertain. The CDR3 runs to 12 residues. Trimming removed 2 bases at V and 7 bases at J, with 9 bases between. In germline, CDR1 is KGHSH, CDR2 LQKENI. The CDR3 here is CASSPGFREQYF. For the CDR3, the DNA is TGTGCCAGCTCACCAGGGTTTCGGGAGCAGTACTTC.

As to this clone: Additional DNA sequences in this sample encode the identical CDR3. The V gene is TRBV7-2, the J gene TRBJ1-2; 8 bases fit TRBD1. V gave up 2 bases and J gave up 6 bases; unmatched junction bases: 2. Germline loops: CDR1 SGHTA, CDR2 FQGNSA. CDR3 length equals 13 residues. CDR3 sequence reads: CASSLNRGDGYTF. DNA for the CDR3: TGTGCCAGCAGCTTAAACAGGGGGGATGGCTACACCTTC.

V gene TRBV28 combines with J gene TRBJ1-2, with no clear D. The germline V gene has CDR1 MDHEN and CDR2 SYDVKM. The V end was cut by 6 bases, the J end by 7 bases, with 15 bases between. The CDR3 runs to 13 residues. The CDR3 region is CASSIPRMGGYTF. Written as DNA, the CDR3 is TGTGCCAGCAGCATACCACGGATGGGTGGCTACACCTTC.

The chain uses TRBV27 and TRBJ2-7; a possible D gene is TRBD2 (7 bases). V lost 6 bases and J lost 6, with 18 bases in between. From germline, CDR1 is MNHEY and CDR2 SMNVEV (reference sequence). The CDR3 totals 14 residues. CDR3 DNA sequence: TGTGCCAGCAGGTCTAGCGGAAGGGGGGCCGAGCAGTACTTC. Encoded protein: CASRSSGRGAEQYF.

The chain uses TRBV15 and TRBJ2-5; a possible D gene is TRBD1 (7 bases). The V end lost 0 bases, the J end lost 4 bases, and 12 bases lay between the germline ends. Germline V gene lookup returns CDR1 LNHNV and CDR2 YYDKDF (reference sequence). The CDR3 is 15 residues long. The DNA for the CDR3 is TGTGCCACCAGCAGAGAACGACAGGGAGGAGAGACCCAGTACTTC. It specifies CATSRERQGGETQYF.

This chain links TRBV18 with TRBJ2-2, with D unclear. The CDR3 runs to 14 residues. The V end lost 3 bases, the J end lost 2 bases, and 7 bases lay between the germline ends. Germline V lookup: CDR1 KGHSH, CDR2 LQKENI. The CDR3: CASSPLINTGELFF. Here the CDR3 DNA reads TGTGCCAGCTCACCCCTGATAAACACCGGGGAGCTGTTTTTT.